The 29 T cell receptor beta chains below were found in one sample sequenced in a study of CD8+ T cells in alopecia areata (dated 2018 in TCRdb). Library method: the immunoSEQ multiplex PCR assay. To provide template for TCR sequencing, every sample had RNA extracted and reverse transcribed into cDNA. TCRdb carries this immuneACCESS record with in-frame sequences only. Its versions omit some clonotypes, under half of them owing to an unresolved V gene in the studies checked, with the rest unexplained. For this sample the table gives over 85,000 clones, of which around 60% were detected only once. The top ten clonotypes cover 15% of the sample. This specimen's time point label, per the study, means: about 4 weeks on oral tofacitinib. Sample treatment or condition, as interpreted from the label and publication: oral pan-JAK inhibitor, 5-10 mg twice daily. Here the sequenced sample was CD8+ T cells sorted from blood, taken at week 4, from a patient treated with tofacitinib. These TCRs come from a human donor with alopecia areata.

V and J are TRBV18 and TRBJ2-1; 8 positions match TRBD1. CDR1 KGHSH and CDR2 LQKENI come from the germline V gene. V trimming: 6 bases; J trimming: 6 bases; junction bases outside the gene matches: 4. The CDR3 length is 13 residues. CDR3 nucleotides: TGTGCCAGCTCGACAACAGGGGGCAATGAGCAGTTCTTC. Its protein is CASSTTGGNEQFF. Variable domain in full (rest from reference TRBV18 and TRBJ2-1): NAGVMQNPRHLVRRRGQEARLRCSPMKGHSHVYWYRQLPEEGLKFMVYLQKENIIDESGMPKERFSAEFPKEGPSILRIQQVVRGDSAAYFCASSTTGGNEQFFGPGTRLTVL.

This clone was counted only a few times. The chain links TRBV9 to TRBJ2-7, with 8 nucleotides matching TRBD2. The CDR3 has 13 amino acids. The germline CDR1 and CDR2 sequences are SGDLS and YYNGEE. V lost 4 bases and J lost 7; bases outside the gene matches: 7. The CDR3 region is CASSREGSGEQYF. CDR3 DNA sequence: TGTGCCAGCAGCCGGGAGGGATCAGGGGAGCAGTACTTC. Filled out from reference TRBV9 and TRBJ2-7, the complete variable domain reads DSGVTQTPKHLITATGQRVTLRCSPRSGDLSVYWYQQSLDQGLQFLIQYYNGEERAKGNILERFSAQQFPDLHSELNLSSLELGDSALYFCASSREGSGEQYFGPGTRLTVT.

The CDR3 DNA follows: TGTGCCAGCAGTTTATCCCAGGTCATGAACACTGAAGCTTTCTTT. This sequence encodes CASSLSQVMNTEAFF. V gene TRBV27 combines with J gene TRBJ1-1; no firm D call. Germline V lookup: CDR1 MNHEY, CDR2 SMNVEV (reference sequence). This CDR3 comprises 15 residues. V was cut by 0 bases and J by 0 bases, with 8 bases left in between.

This clone was found a few times. The rearrangement uses TRBV7-9 and TRBJ2-3; 12 nucleotides align to TRBD2. V lost 6 bases and J lost 2; bases outside the gene matches: 6. The CDR3 is made up of 16 amino acids. The germline V gene has CDR1 SEHNR and CDR2 FQNEAQ (reference sequence). The CDR3 loop reads CASRSGTSGFTDTQYF. Written as DNA, the CDR3 is TGTGCCAGCAGATCCGGGACTAGCGGGTTCACAGATACGCAGTATTTT. Based on the CDR3 plus reference TRBV7-9 and TRBJ2-3, the full variable domain is DTGVSQNPRHKITKRGQNVTFRCDPISEHNRLYWYRQTLGQGPEFLTYFQNEAQLEKSRLLSDRFSAERPKGSFSTLEIQRTEQGDSAMYLCASRSGTSGFTDTQYFGPGTRLTVL.

This chain joins TRBV5-4 and TRBJ2-1, with D possibly being TRBD2 (7 bases). The CDR3 totals 15 residues. CDR1 is SGHNT, CDR2 YYREEE, per germline (reference sequence). V shed 9 bases and J shed 4 bases, with 20 bases lying between them. The chain's CDR3 is CAIIKGGAGYNEQFF. The CDR3 DNA reads TGTGCCATTATTAAAGGGGGGGCGGGTTACAATGAGCAGTTCTTC. Based on the CDR3 plus reference TRBV5-4 and TRBJ2-1, the full variable domain is ETGVTQSPTHLIKTRGQQVTLRCSSQSGHNTVSWYQQALGQGPQFIFQYYREEENGRGNFPPRFSGLQFPNYSSELNVNALELDDSALYLCAIIKGGAGYNEQFFGPGTRLTVL.

On this clone itself: Other DNA sequences of this sample code for an identical CDR3. The chain recombines TRBV6-5 with TRBJ1-1, with D possibly matching TRBD1 (5 bases). This CDR3 contains 13 residues. The germline V gene encodes CDR1 MNHEY and CDR2 SVGAGI. Trimming stripped 2 bases from V and 1 base from J, with 5 bases between. This chain's CDR3 is CASSYGGNTEAFF. The CDR3 bases are TGTGCCAGCAGTTACGGGGGGAACACTGAAGCTTTCTTT.

The CDR3: CASSYADRDYEQYF. CDR3 nucleotide sequence: TGTGCCAGCAGTTACGCGGACAGGGACTACGAGCAGTACTTC. The genes are TRBV6-5 and TRBJ2-7, with 8 bases fitting TRBD1. The CDR3 loop spans 14 amino acids. Unmatched junction bases numbered 3, after V lost 2 bases and J lost 3 bases. The V gene's germline CDR1 is MNHEY and CDR2 SVGAGI.

By frequency in the sample, this clone is medium-sized. This chain joins TRBV9 and TRBJ2-7; a possible D gene is TRBD1 (6 bases). The germline V gene has CDR1 SGDLS and CDR2 YYNGEE. This CDR3 has 13 residues. Trimming removed 4 bases at V and 3 bases at J, with 11 bases between. CDR3 nucleotides: TGTGCCAGCAGCACTAACAGGGACTACGAGCAGTACTTC. This codes for CASSTNRDYEQYF.

The J gene is TRBJ2-1, the V gene TRBV30, with 9 bases matching TRBD2. The CDR3 spans 15 residues. From germline, CDR1 is GTSNPN and CDR2 SVGIG (reference sequence). J gave up 0 bases and V 0 bases, and 0 bases lay outside the gene matches. The CDR3 DNA reads TGTGCCTGGAGTGTACTAGCGGGCTCCTACAATGAGCAGTTCTTC. Amino acids: CAWSVLAGSYNEQFF.

The chain joins TRBV27 to TRBJ1-2; D possibly corresponds to TRBD1 (5 bases). Germline V gene sequence: CDR1 MNHEY, CDR2 SMNVEV (reference sequence). The CDR3 contains 14 residues. V lost 2 bases and J 2 bases, leaving 9 bases between the germline ends. DNA for the CDR3: TGTGCCAGCAGTTTACTGCGGGGGAACTATGGCTACACCTTC. This encodes CASSLLRGNYGYTF.

The chain combines TRBV29-1 with TRBJ1-2, with 8 bases aligning to TRBD1. CDR3 length equals 12 residues. J gave up 3 bases and V 6 bases, and 3 bases lay outside the gene matches. Germline CDR1 SQVTM, CDR2 ANQGSEA. The CDR3 bases are TGCAGCGTCCAGGACAGGGACTATGGCTACACCTTC. Translation gives CSVQDRDYGYTF.

The rearrangement links TRBV13 to TRBJ1-1; maybe TRBD1 (5 bases). Germline values: CDR1 PRHDT, CDR2 FYEKMQ (reference sequence). CDR3 size: 12 residues. The V end lost 2 bases, the J end lost 8 bases, and 9 bases lay between the germline ends. The CDR3 protein is CASSLPRVEAFF. In nucleotides, the CDR3 is TGTGCCAGCAGCTTACCCAGGGTAGAAGCTTTCTTT. The full variable domain, its missing parts supplied by reference TRBV13 and TRBJ1-1, is AAGVIQSPRHLIKEKRETATLKCYPIPRHDTVYWYQQGPGQDPQFLISFYEKMQSDKGSIPDRFSAQQFSDYHSELNMSSLELGDSALYFCASSLPRVEAFFGQGTRLTVV.

This clone has a single count. This chain joins TRBV7-2 and TRBJ2-4; 9 bases map to TRBD2. The germline gives CDR1 SGHTA, CDR2 FQGNSA. V lost 5 bases to trimming and J lost 5 bases; unmatched junction nucleotides: 7. The CDR3 has 15 amino acids. CDR3 nucleotides: TGTGCCAGCAGCGCGCCACTAGCGGGCGAAAACATTCAGTACTTC. The encoded protein is CASSAPLAGENIQYF.

This clone was counted between two and nine times. The chain combines TRBV30 with TRBJ2-3; tentative D call: TRBD1 (6 bases). There are 15 residues in the CDR3. The V and J ends lost 3 bases and 3 bases respectively, with 16 bases between them. Germline CDR1 GTSNPN, CDR2 SVGIG (reference sequence). CDR3 residues: CAWSKYRAGTDTQYF. DNA of the CDR3: TGTGCCTGGAGCAAATACAGGGCCGGGACAGATACGCAGTATTTT. Combining the CDR3 with reference TRBV30 and TRBJ2-3 gives the whole variable domain SQTIHQWPATLVQPVGSPLSLECTVEGTSNPNLYWYRQAAGRGLQLLFYSVGIGQISSEVPQNLSASRPQDRQFILSSKKLLLSDSGFYLCAWSKYRAGTDTQYFGPGTRLTVL.

This clone was found a few times. J is TRBJ1-2 and V is TRBV27; a weak D match, TRBD1 (5 bases). The V end lost 9 bases, the J end lost 3 bases, and 17 bases lay between the germline ends. The CDR3 spans 14 residues. Germline V lookup: CDR1 MNHEY, CDR2 SMNVEV (reference sequence). This CDR3 reads CARGFQRGHYGYTF. CDR3 nucleotide sequence: TGTGCCAGGGGGTTTCAGAGGGGCCACTATGGCTACACCTTC.

The CDR3 DNA reads as TGTGCCAGCAGCGTAGGAGGATTAGGGAGCTCTGGAAACACCATATATTTT. Translated: CASSVGGLGSSGNTIYF. The chain is built from TRBV9 and TRBJ1-3; no clear D. The CDR3 is 17 residues long. Germline CDR1 and CDR2: SGDLS and YYNGEE. The ends were cut back, 0 bases at V and 0 bases at J, with 13 bases in the middle.

The chain is built from TRBV30 and TRBJ1-1; D gene uncertain. This CDR3 contains 13 residues. Trimming stripped 3 bases from V and 6 bases from J, with 14 bases between. Germline CDR1 GTSNPN, CDR2 SVGIG (reference sequence). This chain's CDR3 is CAWSHPLLSEAFF. The CDR3 nucleotides are TGTGCCTGGAGCCATCCCCTTTTGTCTGAAGCTTTCTTT.

This chain joins TRBV4-3 and TRBJ1-2; D remains unclear. V dropped 0 bases and J dropped 2 bases, with 10 bases sitting between them. Germline V lookup: CDR1 LGHNA, CDR2 YSLEER. This CDR3 is 15 amino acids long. CDR3 residues: CASSQERHRNYGYTF. The CDR3, as DNA: TGCGCCAGCAGCCAAGAACGGCACCGAAACTATGGCTACACCTTC.

J is TRBJ2-5 and V is TRBV7-9, with D perhaps matching TRBD1 (6 bases). The CDR3 runs to 15 residues. Germline assignment: CDR1 SEHNR and CDR2 FQNEAQ (reference sequence). The germline V and J ends were trimmed by 5 bases and 0 bases, with 13 bases remaining between them. DNA for the CDR3: TGTGCCAGCAGCCACTATACAGGGAACCAAGAGACCCAGTACTTC. Encoded protein: CASSHYTGNQETQYF.

This clone has only a few counts. The V call is TRBV7-2, the J call TRBJ2-3; D remains ambiguous. Germline CDR1 reads SGHTA; CDR2 reads FQGNSA. Trimming took 5 bases from V and 0 from J, leaving 9 bases between them. This CDR3 has 14 amino acids. For the CDR3, the DNA is TGTGCCAGCAGCCCCAGCGTTAGCACAGATACGCAGTATTTT. It encodes CASSPSVSTDTQYF.

This clone turned up a few times. The genes are TRBV28 and TRBJ2-7; a weak D match, TRBD1 (7 bases). Germline V lookup: CDR1 MDHEN, CDR2 SYDVKM. The V gene lost 2 bases and the J gene lost 2 bases, with 13 bases spanning the gap. The CDR3 loop spans 15 amino acids. CDR3 amino acids: CASSLARGAAYEQYF. CDR3 DNA: TGTGCCAGCAGTTTAGCCAGGGGGGCAGCCTACGAGCAGTACTTC.

This clone was seen a few times. The germline gene is not matched at one end of the junction; a read error may be the cause. V and J are TRBV29-1 and TRBJ2-1, with 7 bases matching TRBD2. The CDR3 totals 15 residues. Germline assignment: CDR1 SQVTM and CDR2 ANQGSEA. This CDR3 reads CSVEGGTIYDNEQFF. DNA for the CDR3: TGCAGCGTCGAAGGAGGGACTATCTATGACAATGAGCAGTTCTTC.

V usage is TRBV27 and J usage is TRBJ1-1; possibly TRBD1 for D (5 bases). This CDR3 is built from 15 residues. Looked up from germline, CDR1 is MNHEY and CDR2 is SMNVEV (reference sequence). V lost 5 bases to trimming and J lost 0 bases, with 13 bases between them. The CDR3 reads CASSPREGMNTEAFF. The CDR3 DNA follows: TGTGCCAGCAGTCCCAGGGAGGGCATGAACACTGAAGCTTTCTTT.

Judged by abundance, this clone is medium-sized. V is TRBV23-1 and J is TRBJ2-7; no reliable D call. TRBV23-1 is recorded as an ORF, its role being uncertain. Trimming removed 0 bases at V and 9 bases at J, with 18 bases between. CDR3 length equals 15 residues. The CDR3 region has the DNA TGCGCCAGCAGTCAATCGGTCCCACTTCTCGCGGTGCAGTACTTC. This translates into CASSQSVPLLAVQYF.

This clone was seen only a few times. For the CDR3, the DNA is TGCAGCGTTGTGCAGGGATACACAGATACGCAGTATTTT. Translated: CSVVQGYTDTQYF. The rearrangement links TRBV29-1 to TRBJ2-3; tentative D call: TRBD1 (5 bases). The V gene's germline CDR1 is SQVTM and CDR2 ANQGSEA. This CDR3 spans 13 amino acids. With 4 bases removed from V and 2 bases from J, the gap between germline ends came to 10 bases.

This clone occurred a few times. The chain links TRBV19 to TRBJ2-1; 10 bases are shared with TRBD1. CDR3 size: 16 residues. V shed 0 bases, J shed 4 bases, and the junction held 3 bases outside the gene matches. CDR1 is LNHDA and CDR2 is SQIVND in the germline V gene (reference sequence). Here the CDR3 DNA reads TGTGCCAGTAGTATAGATGGGACAGGGGCTTACAATGAGCAGTTCTTC. Translated, it gives CASSIDGTGAYNEQFF.

The chain has TRBV5-6 and TRBJ1-5; D remains unclear. Deletions cut 4 bases from V and 4 bases from J, with 9 bases between. CDR1 is SGHDT and CDR2 is YYEEEE in the germline V gene. This CDR3 spans 13 amino acids. This chain's CDR3 is CASSIDGNQPQHF. The CDR3 DNA sequence: TGTGCCAGCAGCATAGACGGAAATCAGCCCCAGCATTTT.

This clone was picked up a small number of times. The J gene is TRBJ1-2, the V gene TRBV4-3; 10 bases line up with TRBD1. Germline values: CDR1 LGHNA, CDR2 YSLEER. The CDR3 is 15 amino acids. The V gene end was trimmed by 2 bases and the J gene end by 7 bases; junction bases not matched to a gene: 7. Here the CDR3 DNA reads TGCGCCAGCAGCCAACAGGACAGGGGGGTTGGTGGCTACACCTTC. It codes for CASSQQDRGVGGYTF.

The chain employs TRBV2 and TRBJ1-5; D is uncertain. V shed 7 bases and J shed 0 bases, with 10 bases lying between them. Germline V gene lookup returns CDR1 SNHLY and CDR2 FYNNEI. CDR3 size: 14 residues. The CDR3, as DNA: TGTGCCAGCACGGAAGGATATAGCAATCAGCCCCAGCATTTT. Encoded protein: CASTEGYSNQPQHF.